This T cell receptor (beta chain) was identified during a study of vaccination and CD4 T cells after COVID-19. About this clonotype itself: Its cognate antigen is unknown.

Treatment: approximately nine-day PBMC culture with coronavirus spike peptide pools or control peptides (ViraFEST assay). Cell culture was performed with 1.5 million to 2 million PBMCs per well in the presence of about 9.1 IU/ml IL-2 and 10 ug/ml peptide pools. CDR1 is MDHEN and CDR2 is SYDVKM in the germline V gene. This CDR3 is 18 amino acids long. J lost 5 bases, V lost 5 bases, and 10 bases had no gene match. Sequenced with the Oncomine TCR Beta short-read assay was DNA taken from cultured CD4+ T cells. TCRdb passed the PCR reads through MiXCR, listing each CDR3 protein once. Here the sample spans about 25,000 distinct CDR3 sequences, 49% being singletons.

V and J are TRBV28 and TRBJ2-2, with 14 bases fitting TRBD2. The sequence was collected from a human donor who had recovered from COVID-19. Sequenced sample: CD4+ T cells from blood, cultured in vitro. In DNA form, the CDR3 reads TGTGCCAGCAGTCCCCGACTAGCGGGAGGGTCGCGGACCGGGGAGCTGTTTTTT. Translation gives CASSPRLAGGSRTGELFF.